This T cell receptor beta chain is from a study of blood T cell repertoires in COVID-19. Study summary: Sites in the United States, Italy and Spain provided acute and convalescent COVID-19 samples. Sample material is recorded as cDNA or gDNA derived from T cells, B-cell-depleted T cells, or PBMCs.

CDR1 and CDR2 from the germline V gene are MNHEY and SVGAGI. The CDR3 loop spans 13 amino acids. Trimming stripped 5 bases from V and 4 bases from J, with 6 bases between. In the original workflow: Reference gene primer amplification gave nucleated cell count estimates. The method was immunoSEQ multiplex PCR; TCRdb's version includes in-frame clones alone and lacks a portion of them. D and trimming were read from the DNA, whereas the V and J calls and clone size are those reported in that table. The sample includes just over 65,000 clones, about 90% of them seen just once. The rearrangement joins TRBV6-5 to TRBJ1-6; D is unclear. The source of this sequence is a man between 60 and 70 years old with acute or convalescent COVID-19. The sequencing sample was made of peripheral blood. In nucleotides, the CDR3 is TGTGCCAGCAGTCCCCAGTATAATTCACCCCTCCACTTT. Its translation: CASSPQYNSPLHF.